These 28 T cell receptor beta chains came from one sample sequenced in a study of control samples from healthy donors and cancer patients. Sequenced by immunoSEQ multiplex PCR; TCRdb stores in-frame clones only, minus some. The sample consists of around 94,000 clones, approximately 93% of them appearing once. Sequenced input: blood. Receptor source: a woman in her twenties or thirties in good health.

The chain recombines TRBV3-1 (or the pseudogene TRBV3-2) with TRBJ1-2; maybe TRBD1 (6 bases). Germline CDR1 LGHDT, CDR2 YNNKEL (reference sequence). This CDR3 spans 15 amino acids. Trimming removed 0 bases from V and 8 bases from J, with 16 bases in between. CDR3 DNA: TGTGCCAGCAGCCAAGATCTTGTGGGGGCGGAGGGCTACACCTTC. Its translation: CASSQDLVGAEGYTF.

This chain connects TRBV15 to TRBJ1-1; D remains ambiguous. This CDR3 comprises 16 residues. Looked up from germline, CDR1 is LNHNV and CDR2 is YYDKDF (reference sequence). V lost 0 bases and J lost 3, with 14 bases in between. The CDR3 DNA reads as TGTGCCACCAGCAGAGATGGAAGGGAGAGGCACACTGAAGCTTTCTTT. Its translation: CATSRDGRERHTEAFF.

As DNA, the CDR3 is TGTGCCAGCAGCCCGGGTCGGTGGGGCGCGAACACCGGGGAGCTGTTTTTT. The encoded protein is CASSPGRWGANTGELFF. The chain carries TRBV6-2 or TRBV6-3 and TRBJ2-2; maybe TRBD1 (5 bases). This CDR3 is built from 17 residues. CDR1 MNHEY and CDR2 SVGEGT come from the germline V gene. V was shortened by 6 bases and J by 0 bases, with 17 bases between the two germline ends.

DNA for the CDR3: TGTGCCAGCAGAGACTTAGCGGGAGTGTTTAACAATGAGCAGTTCTTC. As protein: CASRDLAGVFNNEQFF. V usage is TRBV2 and J usage is TRBJ2-1; TRBD2 agrees at 9 bases. J was trimmed by 5 bases and V by 6 bases; bases with no gene match: 11. CDR1 SNHLY and CDR2 FYNNEI come from the germline V gene. This CDR3 is 16 amino acids long.

Here the CDR3 DNA reads TGTGCCAGCAGCGAGTCCTTCAACCGGGGGCCCACTGGCGGCTACACCTTC. Encoded protein: CASSESFNRGPTGGYTF. This rearrangement joins TRBV9 to TRBJ1-2; the D gene is possibly TRBD1 (6 bases). CDR3 length: 17 residues. Germline V CDR1 and CDR2: SGDLS, YYNGEE. V was trimmed by 3 bases and J by 8 bases, leaving 26 bases between them.

J is TRBJ2-7 and V is TRBV7-9; D perhaps matches TRBD2 (5 bases). Germline-derived CDR1 and CDR2 are SEHNR and FQNEAQ (reference sequence). The germline V and J ends were trimmed by 5 bases and 2 bases, with 16 bases remaining between them. This CDR3 is 15 amino acids long. CDR3: CASSRVPSMTYEQYF. CDR3 nucleotides: TGTGCCAGCAGCCGAGTCCCTAGCATGACCTACGAGCAGTACTTC. Variable domain in full (rest from reference TRBV7-9 and TRBJ2-7): DTGVSQNPRHKITKRGQNVTFRCDPISEHNRLYWYRQTLGQGPEFLTYFQNEAQLEKSRLLSDRFSAERPKGSFSTLEIQRTEQGDSAMYLCASSRVPSMTYEQYFGPGTRLTVT.

The chain recombines TRBV19 with TRBJ2-3; TRBD2 agrees at 7 bases. The CDR3 extends over 14 amino acids. Looked up from germline, CDR1 is LNHDA and CDR2 is SQIVND (reference sequence). Unmatched junction bases numbered 5, after V lost 4 bases and J lost 4 bases. The DNA of the CDR3 is TGTGCCAGTAGTAGGCTAGCGGACTCAGATACGCAGTATTTT. Translating it yields CASSRLADSDTQYF.

The chain combines TRBV4-1 with TRBJ1-4; D unresolved. Germline-derived CDR1 and CDR2 are MGHRA and YSYEKL. The CDR3 sequence is 14 residues long. V was clipped by 1 base and J by 8 bases, with 11 bases between them. This chain's CDR3 is CASSQVVGPEKLFF. The CDR3, as DNA: TGCGCCAGCAGCCAAGTAGTGGGTCCGGAAAAACTGTTTTTT.

The chain carries TRBV6-6 and TRBJ2-7; D call uncertain. Trimming removed 5 bases from V and 2 bases from J, with 10 bases in between. CDR3 length: 13 amino acids. Per germline, CDR1 MNHNY and CDR2 SVGAGI (reference sequence). The CDR3 sequence is CASSVTETYEQYF. The CDR3 DNA sequence: TGTGCCAGCAGTGTGACCGAAACCTACGAGCAGTACTTC.

The chain is built from TRBV15 and TRBJ2-3, with TRBD1 identical over 7 bases. This CDR3 is built from 14 residues. Looked up from germline, CDR1 is LNHNV and CDR2 is YYDKDF (reference sequence). The trim removed 3 bases at V and 1 base at J, leaving 1 base unmatched. The CDR3 DNA is TGTGCCACCAGCAGTGACAGGGGCACAGATACGCAGTATTTT. Translating gives CATSSDRGTDTQYF.

The rearrangement uses TRBV6-5 and TRBJ2-5; D gene ambiguous. This CDR3 is 12 amino acids long. Germline V gene data show CDR1 as MNHEY and CDR2 as SVGAGI. Trimming cost V 7 bases and J 3 bases, with 9 bases left between them. CDR3 in amino acids: CASKWAEETQYF. CDR3 nucleotide sequence: TGTGCCAGCAAATGGGCGGAAGAGACCCAGTACTTC.

J is TRBJ2-3 and V is TRBV15, with 12 bases matching TRBD2. The germline V gene has CDR1 LNHNV and CDR2 YYDKDF (reference sequence). CDR3 length: 15 amino acids. Trimming removed 4 bases from V and 5 bases from J; junction bases left unmatched: 4. The CDR3 nucleotides are TGTGCCACCAGCACTAGCGGGGGGGAAGTAGATACGCAGTATTTT. Residues: CATSTSGGEVDTQYF.

The chain links TRBV15 to TRBJ1-1; D is ambiguous. V was shortened by 3 bases and J by 11 bases, with 22 bases between the two germline ends. CDR3 size: 15 residues. Germline V CDR1 and CDR2: LNHNV, YYDKDF (reference sequence). The CDR3 nucleotides are TGTGCCACCAGCAGTAAGTCCTACCCACTTTTGGCTGCTTTCTTT. Its protein product is CATSSKSYPLLAAFF.

Worth noting for this clone: The junction departs from germline at one end; a sequencing error may be responsible. The rearrangement links TRBV5-6 to TRBJ2-3; D is unclear. The CDR3 covers 11 residues. Germline V CDR1 and CDR2: SGHDT, YYEEEE. The CDR3 nucleotides are TGTGCCAGCAGCTTTTCAGAGACGCAGTATTTT. Translating gives CASSFSETQYF.

The chain recombines TRBV18 with TRBJ1-1; D uncertain. Trimming took off 2 bases at V and 3 bases at J, with 13 bases between the two ends. CDR1 and CDR2 from the germline V gene are KGHSH and LQKENI. CDR3 length equals 15 residues. CDR3: CASSPTTGLDTEAFF. The CDR3 bases are TGTGCCAGCTCACCAACGACGGGCTTGGACACTGAAGCTTTCTTT.

The chain recombines TRBV29-1 with TRBJ2-1, with 9 nucleotides matching TRBD1. The germline CDR1 and CDR2 sequences are SQVTM and ANQGSEA. V dropped 3 bases and J dropped 8; count of bases not matched to a gene: 5. This CDR3 is built from 13 residues. In DNA, the CDR3 is TGCAGCGTTGAGTGGGACAGGGCGTATGAGCAGTTCTTC. Its translation: CSVEWDRAYEQFF.

V and J are TRBV28 and TRBJ2-7; 7 bases are a match to TRBD1. Germline CDR1 is MDHEN and CDR2 is SYDVKM. V was clipped by 4 bases and J by 0 bases; unmatched bases: 3. The CDR3 length is 14 residues. The chain's CDR3 is CASSSGQSSYEQYF. The CDR3 DNA reads TGTGCCAGCAGTTCGGGACAGAGCTCCTACGAGCAGTACTTC.

The V and J genes are TRBV11-2 and TRBJ1-1; no clear D. CDR1 is SGHAT, CDR2 FQNNGV, per germline. The CDR3 is 14 residues long. Trimming left V 3 bases short and J 0 bases short, with 8 bases between. The CDR3 DNA reads TGTGCCAGCAGCTTGGAGAGAGTGAACACTGAAGCTTTCTTT. This gives the protein CASSLERVNTEAFF.

The chain joins TRBV1 to TRBJ2-1; the table's D call, TRBD2, has no DNA check behind it. TRBV1 is designated a pseudogene. This CDR3 comprises 15 residues. The CDR3 coding sequence is TGCACCAGCACCCCCCGCACGGGGTCCTACAATGAGCAGTTCTTC. Residues: CTSTPRTGSYNEQFF.

The chain joins TRBV11-3 to TRBJ2-5; TRBD2 matches at 12 bases. Germline lookup yields CDR1 SGHNT and CDR2 YENEEA. The CDR3 loop spans 16 amino acids. J lost 2 bases, V lost 6 bases, and 7 bases had no gene match. DNA of the CDR3: TGTGCCAGCAGTCCTCGGACTAGCGGGGTACAAGAGACCCAGTACTTC. It yields the protein CASSPRTSGVQETQYF.

Note on this clone: Other DNA variants within this sample encode the same CDR3. This chain uses TRBV7-9 with TRBJ2-1; 8 positions agree with TRBD2. This CDR3 has 15 amino acids. Germline CDR1 SEHNR, CDR2 FQNEAQ (reference sequence). The J segment lost 4 bases and the V segment lost 3 bases, leaving 5 bases of the junction unmatched. CDR3 sequence (DNA): TGTGCCAGCAGCTTGGTAGCGGGATTATACAATGAGCAGTTCTTC. This codes for CASSLVAGLYNEQFF. Based on the CDR3 plus reference TRBV7-9 and TRBJ2-1, the full variable domain is DTGVSQNPRHKITKRGQNVTFRCDPISEHNRLYWYRQTLGQGPEFLTYFQNEAQLEKSRLLSDRFSAERPKGSFSTLEIQRTEQGDSAMYLCASSLVAGLYNEQFFGPGTRLTVL.

The chain combines TRBV4-1 with TRBJ2-5; D possibly uses TRBD1 or TRBD2 (5 bases each). The CDR3 totals 17 residues. Germline V gene data show CDR1 as MGHRA and CDR2 as YSYEKL. V was pared by 3 bases and J by 5 bases, with 22 bases between. CDR3 in amino acids: CASSQPASKGPGETQYF. The CDR3 DNA is TGCGCCAGCAGCCAGCCAGCTTCGAAGGGGCCGGGGGAGACCCAGTACTTC.

The chain uses TRBV12-5 and TRBJ1-5; maybe TRBD1 (5 bases). Germline V CDR1 and CDR2: LGHNT, FRNRAP. The CDR3 is 16 amino acids. Trimming cost V 0 bases and J 7 bases, with 16 bases left between them. Here the CDR3 reads CASGLVEGARRQPQHF. The CDR3 DNA is TGTGCTAGTGGTTTGGTAGAAGGGGCCCGGCGACAGCCCCAGCATTTT.

The rearrangement uses TRBV28 and TRBJ1-2; 9 nucleotides align to TRBD1. Germline CDR1 reads MDHEN; CDR2 reads SYDVKM. The J segment lost 2 bases and the V segment lost 8 bases, leaving 6 bases of the junction unmatched. The CDR3 loop spans 14 amino acids. The CDR3 sequence: CASGWTGANYGYTF. In DNA, the CDR3 is TGTGCCAGCGGATGGACAGGGGCCAACTATGGCTACACCTTC.

The chain couples TRBV2 to TRBJ1-5; 9 bases align to TRBD1. The CDR3 length is 14 residues. V trimming: 2 bases; J trimming: 5 bases; junction bases outside the gene matches: 1. Germline lookup yields CDR1 SNHLY and CDR2 FYNNEI. The CDR3 DNA reads TGTGCCAGCAGTGAAAGACAGGGGGATCAGCCCCAGCATTTT. It is translated as CASSERQGDQPQHF.

This chain uses TRBV10-2 with TRBJ2-1, with 13 bases lining up with TRBD2. Trimming removed 8 bases from V and 4 bases from J; junction bases left unmatched: 5. The CDR3 spans 15 residues. CDR1 is WSHSY, CDR2 SAAADI, per germline. CDR3 protein: CASSRLAGGYNEQFF. In nucleotides, the CDR3 is TGCGCCAGCTCAAGACTAGCGGGGGGTTACAATGAGCAGTTCTTC.

V usage is TRBV6-1 and J usage is TRBJ1-1; weak D call: TRBD1 (5 bases). CDR3 size: 13 residues. Trimming took off 3 bases at V and 4 bases at J, with 9 bases between the two ends. Germline V gene sequence: CDR1 MNHNS, CDR2 SASEGT. CDR3 nucleotides: TGTGCCAGCAGTGACAGGGTCCTCACTGAAGCTTTCTTT. Amino acid sequence: CASSDRVLTEAFF.

The genes are TRBV11-3 and TRBJ2-5; 7 bases align to TRBD2. J gave up 2 bases and V 4 bases, and 7 bases lay outside the gene matches. The CDR3 is 15 amino acids. Germline CDR1 and CDR2: SGHNT and YENEEA. CDR3 region: CASSSPSGTQETQYF. The CDR3 nucleotides read TGTGCCAGCAGCTCCCCTAGCGGAACACAAGAGACCCAGTACTTC.